These T cell receptor beta chains were read from a single sample in a study of shared clonotypes between healthy human individuals. Repertoires were generated with immunoSEQ multiplex PCR, while TCRdb's copy carries only in-frame clones and drops some. The sample has about 470,000 clones, 70% to 80% seen once. Sequenced sample: PBMCs. These receptors were collected from a woman in her thirties or forties in good health. Some clones in this sample may be carry-over from other donors' samples. CDR3s include the opening cysteine and the closing phenylalanine or tryptophan. The order of the fields is V gene, clone size, D gene, J gene, CDR3 protein, CDR3 DNA. The D gene is left open where the match is weak. Expanded clones are given a class, and other clones once, few, many or no size at all.

TRBV5-1,NA,NA,TRBJ2-1,CASSPTWGSYNEQFF,TGCGCCAGCTCCCCGACCTGGGGATCCTACAATGAGCAGTTCTTC
TRBV4-1,many,NA,TRBJ1-2,CASSQDEGTYGYTF,TGCGCCAGCAGCCAAGATGAGGGGACCTATGGCTACACCTTC
TRBV2,NA,TRBD2,TRBJ2-5,CASWERENIETQYF,TGTGCCAGCTGGGAGCGGGAGAATATCGAGACCCAGTACTTC
TRBV5-1,NA,NA,TRBJ1-5,CASSLVGGNQPQHF,TGCGCCAGCAGCTTGGTGGGAGGCAATCAGCCCCAGCATTTT
TRBV7-2,NA,NA,TRBJ2-7,CASSLANEQYF,TGTGCCAGCAGCTTAGCTAACGAGCAGTACTTC
TRBV5-6,NA,TRBD2,TRBJ2-5,CASSSGTSGSWGRETQYF,TGTGCCAGCAGCTCCGGGACTAGCGGGAGTTGGGGTCGTGAGACCCAGTACTTC
TRBV5-1,NA,NA,TRBJ1-1,CASSLQTNTEAFF,TGCGCCAGCAGCCTACAGACGAACACTGAAGCTTTCTTT
TRBV30,few,NA,TRBJ2-1,CAWSRARDEQFF,TGTGCCTGGAGTAGGGCTAGGGATGAGCAGTTCTTC
TRBV15,NA,NA,TRBJ1-6,CATSREGSKGGNSPLHF,TGTGCCACCAGCAGAGAGGGTAGCAAGGGTGGCAATTCACCCCTCCACTTT
TRBV27,NA,NA,TRBJ2-7,CASSLSGRGVTYEQYF,TGTGCCAGCAGTTTATCGGGGCGGGGCGTAACCTACGAGCAGTACTTC
TRBV5-1,NA,TRBD2,TRBJ2-3,CASSLGLGSTSGRWLDTQYF,TGCGCCAGCAGCCTCGGTTTAGGGTCGACTAGCGGGAGGTGGTTAGATACGCAGTATTTT
TRBV15,NA,NA,TRBJ1-3,CATSRVRGSYGNTIYF,TGTGCCACCAGCAGAGTCCGGGGCAGTTACGGAAACACCATATATTTT
TRBV10-3,NA,TRBD2,TRBJ2-7,CAISKTSIEQYF,TGTGCCATCAGTAAGACTAGCATCGAGCAGTACTTC
TRBV29-1,NA,TRBD1,TRBJ1-1,CSAAGQVLGEAFF,TGCAGCGCTGCCGGACAGGTGCTTGGAGAAGCTTTCTTT
TRBV9,once,NA,TRBJ2-3,CASSVLAEFTDTQYF,TGTGCCAGCAGCGTACTAGCCGAATTCACAGATACGCAGTATTTT
TRBV6-4,many,NA,TRBJ2-5,CASSERAEETQYF,TGTGCCAGCAGTGAGCGAGCAGAAGAGACCCAGTACTTC
TRBV6-1,NA,NA,TRBJ2-7,CASSHSSELDEQYF,TGTGCCAGCAGCCACTCTAGTGAACTAGACGAGCAGTACTTC
TRBV4-3,NA,TRBD2,TRBJ2-1,CASSPGLAGENEQFF,TGCGCCAGCAGCCCGGGACTAGCGGGAGAGAATGAGCAGTTCTTC
TRBV7-9,NA,TRBD1,TRBJ2-3,CASSFPRGLNTDTQYF,TGTGCCAGCAGCTTCCCCAGGGGGCTTAACACAGATACGCAGTATTTT
TRBV10-2,NA,TRBD2,TRBJ2-7,CASTREGRSYEQYF,TGCGCCAGCACTCGGGAGGGCCGGTCCTACGAGCAGTACTTC